The TCR beta chain described here comes from a study of Ad26.COV2.S vaccination and SARS-CoV-2 variants. As for the study in general: The study gave Ad26.COV2.S intramuscularly, once or twice 56 days apart.

The CDR3 is made up of 15 amino acids. V shed 5 bases and J shed 13 bases, with 21 bases lying between them. CDR1 and CDR2 (germline): MNHEY, SMNVEV (reference sequence). As to treatment: around 19 received Ad26.COV2.S at low or high dose, single or two shots; about 5 received placebo; per-sample allocation not given. Following the first vaccine or placebo injection, samples were taken on day 63. Only in-frame clones appear in the TCRdb table, and some are missing; sequencing was by immunoSEQ multiplex PCR. The profile shows some 480,000 clones, roughly 85% of them singletons. The chain combines TRBV27 with TRBJ1-6, with a possible D match to TRBD1 (6 bases). The input for sequencing was peripheral blood, taken in a trial of Ad26.COV2.S vaccine versus placebo. The sequence came from a person between 18 and 65 years old who received the Ad26.COV2.S COVID-19 vaccine or a placebo. The chain's CDR3 is CASSPGHSLVLPLHF. In nucleotides, the CDR3 is TGTGCCAGCAGTCCGGGACACAGTCTAGTATTGCCCCTCCACTTT.